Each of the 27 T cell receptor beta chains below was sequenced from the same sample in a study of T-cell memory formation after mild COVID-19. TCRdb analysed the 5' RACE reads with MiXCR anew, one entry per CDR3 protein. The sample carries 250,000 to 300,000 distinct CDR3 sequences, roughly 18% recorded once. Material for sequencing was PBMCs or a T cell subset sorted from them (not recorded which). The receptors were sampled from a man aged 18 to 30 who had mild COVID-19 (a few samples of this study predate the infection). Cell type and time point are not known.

CDR3 amino acids: CASSSLWVAGENEQFF. The CDR3 coding sequence is TGTGCCAGCAGCTCACTGTGGGTAGCGGGAGAGAATGAGCAGTTCTTC. The chain carries TRBV5-5 and TRBJ2-1; 9 bases align to TRBD2. Trimming at V came to 3 bases and at J to 7 bases, leaving 11 bases not matched to a gene. The CDR3 length is 16 residues. Per germline, CDR1 SGHKS and CDR2 YYEKEE (reference sequence).

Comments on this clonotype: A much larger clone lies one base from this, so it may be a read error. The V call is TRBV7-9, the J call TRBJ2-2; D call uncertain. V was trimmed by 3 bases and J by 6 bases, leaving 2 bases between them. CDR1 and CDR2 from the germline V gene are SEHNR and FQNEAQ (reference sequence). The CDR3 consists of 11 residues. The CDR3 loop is CASSFAGELFF. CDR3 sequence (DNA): TGTGCCAGCAGCTTTGCCGGGGAGCTGTTTTTT.

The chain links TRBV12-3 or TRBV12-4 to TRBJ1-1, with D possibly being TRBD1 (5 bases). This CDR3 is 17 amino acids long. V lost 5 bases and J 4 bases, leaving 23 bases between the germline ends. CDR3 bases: TGTGCCAGCAGTCATCGAGGGGCCGCGACGCTGGGCACTGAAGCTTTCTTT. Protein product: CASSHRGAATLGTEAFF.

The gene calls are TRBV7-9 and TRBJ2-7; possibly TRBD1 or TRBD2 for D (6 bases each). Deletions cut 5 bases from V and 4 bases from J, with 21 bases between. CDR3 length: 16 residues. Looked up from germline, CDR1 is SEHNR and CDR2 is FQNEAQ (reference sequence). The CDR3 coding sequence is TGTGCCAGCAGCCCCAGAGGGGGACTGGCGAGGTACGAGCAGTACTTC. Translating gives CASSPRGGLARYEQYF.

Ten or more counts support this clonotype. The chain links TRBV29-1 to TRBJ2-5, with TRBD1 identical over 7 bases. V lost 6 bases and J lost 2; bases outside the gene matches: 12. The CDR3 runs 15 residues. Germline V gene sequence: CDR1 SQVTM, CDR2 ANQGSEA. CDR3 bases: TGCAGCGTCGGGACAGCCGCATACTCTCAAGAGACCCAGTACTTC. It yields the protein CSVGTAAYSQETQYF.

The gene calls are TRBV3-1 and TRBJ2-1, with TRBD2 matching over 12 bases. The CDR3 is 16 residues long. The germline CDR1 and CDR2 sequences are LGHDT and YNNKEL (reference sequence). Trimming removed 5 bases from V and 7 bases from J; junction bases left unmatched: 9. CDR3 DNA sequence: TGTGCCAGCAGCTTTGAGGGACTAGCGGGTGCGAATGAGCAGTTCTTC. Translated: CASSFEGLAGANEQFF.

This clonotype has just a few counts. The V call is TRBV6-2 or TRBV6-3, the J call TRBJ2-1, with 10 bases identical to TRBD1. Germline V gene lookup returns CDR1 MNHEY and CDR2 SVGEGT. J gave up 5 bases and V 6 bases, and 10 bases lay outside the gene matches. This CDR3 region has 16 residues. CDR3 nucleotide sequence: TGTGCCAGCAGCATGCGTCCGGGACAGGGGCACAATGAGCAGTTCTTC. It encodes CASSMRPGQGHNEQFF.

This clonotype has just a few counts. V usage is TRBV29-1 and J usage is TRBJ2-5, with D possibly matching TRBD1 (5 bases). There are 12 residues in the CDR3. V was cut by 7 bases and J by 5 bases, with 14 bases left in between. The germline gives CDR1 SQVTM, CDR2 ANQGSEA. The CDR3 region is CSGVLGRETQYF. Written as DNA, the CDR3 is TGCAGCGGGGTTCTGGGGCGCGAGACCCAGTACTTC.

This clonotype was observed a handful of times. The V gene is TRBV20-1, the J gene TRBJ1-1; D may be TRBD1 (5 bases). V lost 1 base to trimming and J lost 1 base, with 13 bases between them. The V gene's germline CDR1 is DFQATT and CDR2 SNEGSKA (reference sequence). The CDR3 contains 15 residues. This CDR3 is CSARGMGQGNTEAFF. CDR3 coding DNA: TGCAGTGCTAGAGGAATGGGGCAGGGGAACACTGAAGCTTTCTTT.

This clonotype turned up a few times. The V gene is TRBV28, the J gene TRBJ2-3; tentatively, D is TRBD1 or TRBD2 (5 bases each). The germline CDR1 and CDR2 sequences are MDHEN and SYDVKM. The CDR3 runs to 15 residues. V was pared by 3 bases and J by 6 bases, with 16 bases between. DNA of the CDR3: TGTGCCAGCAGTTTCAACCGGGGCGCCGGGGATACGCAGTATTTT. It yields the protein CASSFNRGAGDTQYF.

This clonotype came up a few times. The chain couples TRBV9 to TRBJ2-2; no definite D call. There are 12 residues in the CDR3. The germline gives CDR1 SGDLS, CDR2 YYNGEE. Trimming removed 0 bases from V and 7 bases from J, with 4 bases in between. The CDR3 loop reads CASSVEVGELFF. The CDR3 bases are TGTGCCAGCAGCGTAGAGGTCGGGGAGCTGTTTTTT. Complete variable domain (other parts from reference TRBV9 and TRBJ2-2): DSGVTQTPKHLITATGQRVTLRCSPRSGDLSVYWYQQSLDQGLQFLIQYYNGEERAKGNILERFSAQQFPDLHSELNLSSLELGDSALYFCASSVEVGELFFGEGSRLTVL.

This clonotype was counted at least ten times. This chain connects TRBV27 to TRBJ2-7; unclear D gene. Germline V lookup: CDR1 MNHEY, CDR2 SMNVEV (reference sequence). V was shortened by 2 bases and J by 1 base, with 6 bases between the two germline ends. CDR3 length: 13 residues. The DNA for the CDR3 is TGTGCCAGCAGTTTACGGCAGTCCTACGAGCAGTACTTC. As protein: CASSLRQSYEQYF.

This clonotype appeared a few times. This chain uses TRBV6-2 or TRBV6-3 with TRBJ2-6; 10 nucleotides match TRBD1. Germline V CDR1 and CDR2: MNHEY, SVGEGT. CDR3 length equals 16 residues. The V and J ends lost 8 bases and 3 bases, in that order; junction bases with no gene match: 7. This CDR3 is CASAGTGAYGANVLTF. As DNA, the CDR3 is TGTGCCAGCGCCGGGACAGGGGCTTATGGGGCCAACGTCCTGACTTTC.

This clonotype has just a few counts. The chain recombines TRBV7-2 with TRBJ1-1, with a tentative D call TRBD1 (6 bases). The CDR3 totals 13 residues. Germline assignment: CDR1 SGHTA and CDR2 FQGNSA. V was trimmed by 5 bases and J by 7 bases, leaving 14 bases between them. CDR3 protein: CASSKQGPGEAFF. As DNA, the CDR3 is TGTGCCAGCAGCAAACAGGGACCTGGTGAAGCTTTCTTT. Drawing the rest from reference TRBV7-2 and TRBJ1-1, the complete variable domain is GAGVSQSPSNKVTEKGKDVELRCDPISGHTALYWYRQSLGQGLEFLIYFQGNSAPDKSGLPSDRFSAERTGGSVSTLTIQRTQQEDSAVYLCASSKQGPGEAFFGQGTRLTVV.

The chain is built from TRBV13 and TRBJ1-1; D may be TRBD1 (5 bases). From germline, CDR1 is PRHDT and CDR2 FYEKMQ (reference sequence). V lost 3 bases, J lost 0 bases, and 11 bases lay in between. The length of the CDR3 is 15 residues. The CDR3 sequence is CASSFQGRVNTEAFF. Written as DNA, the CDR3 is TGTGCCAGCAGCTTTCAGGGAAGGGTGAACACTGAAGCTTTCTTT.

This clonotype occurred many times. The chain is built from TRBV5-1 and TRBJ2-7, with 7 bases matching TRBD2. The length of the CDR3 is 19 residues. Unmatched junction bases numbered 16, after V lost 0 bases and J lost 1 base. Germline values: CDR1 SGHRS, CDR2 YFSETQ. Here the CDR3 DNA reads TGCGCCAGCAGCTTGGGGTTTGCAGGGACTACGGAAGGTTCCTACGAGCAGTACTTC. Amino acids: CASSLGFAGTTEGSYEQYF. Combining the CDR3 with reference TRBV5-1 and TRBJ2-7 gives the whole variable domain KAGVTQTPRYLIKTRGQQVTLSCSPISGHRSVSWYQQTPGQGLQFLFEYFSETQRNKGNFPGRFSGRQFSNSRSEMNVSTLELGDSALYLCASSLGFAGTTEGSYEQYFGPGTRLTVT.

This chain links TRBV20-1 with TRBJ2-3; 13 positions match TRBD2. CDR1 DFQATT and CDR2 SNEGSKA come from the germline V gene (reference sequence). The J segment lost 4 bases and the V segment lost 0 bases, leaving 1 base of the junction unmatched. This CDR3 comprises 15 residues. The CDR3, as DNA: TGCAGTGCTAGAGAGACTAGCGGGGGGCCAGATACGCAGTATTTT. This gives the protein CSARETSGGPDTQYF.

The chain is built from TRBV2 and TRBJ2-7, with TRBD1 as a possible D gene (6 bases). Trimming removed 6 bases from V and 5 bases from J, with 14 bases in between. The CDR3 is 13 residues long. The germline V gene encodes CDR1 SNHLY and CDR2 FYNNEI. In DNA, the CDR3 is TGTGCCAGCAGCCTGTGGGGGCCCCACGAGCAGTACGTC. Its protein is CASSLWGPHEQYV.

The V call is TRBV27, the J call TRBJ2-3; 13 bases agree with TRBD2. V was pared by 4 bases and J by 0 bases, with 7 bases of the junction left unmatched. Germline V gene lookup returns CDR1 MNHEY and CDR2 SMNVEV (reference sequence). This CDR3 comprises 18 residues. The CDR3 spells CASSSAPGLAGSTDTQYF. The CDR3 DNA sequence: TGTGCCAGCAGTTCCGCCCCGGGACTAGCGGGGAGCACAGATACGCAGTATTTT.

CDR3 protein: CASSSSAGELFF. The CDR3 DNA is TGTGCCAGCAGTTCTAGCGCCGGGGAGCTGTTTTTT. The gene calls are TRBV6-5 and TRBJ2-2, with a weak D call TRBD2 (6 bases). The ends were cut back, 4 bases at V and 6 bases at J, with 6 bases in the middle. Germline CDR1 is MNHEY and CDR2 is SVGAGI. CDR3 length: 12 residues.

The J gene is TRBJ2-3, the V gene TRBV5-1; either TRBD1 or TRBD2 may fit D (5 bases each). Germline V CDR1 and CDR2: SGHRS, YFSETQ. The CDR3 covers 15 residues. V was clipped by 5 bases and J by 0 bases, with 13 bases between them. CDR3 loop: CASSISGPSTDTQYF. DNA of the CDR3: TGCGCCAGCAGTATCTCGGGACCTAGCACAGATACGCAGTATTTT.

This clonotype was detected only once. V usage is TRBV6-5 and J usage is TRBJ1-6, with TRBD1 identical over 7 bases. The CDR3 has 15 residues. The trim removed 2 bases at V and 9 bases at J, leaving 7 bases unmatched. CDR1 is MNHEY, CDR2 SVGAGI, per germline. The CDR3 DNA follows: TGTGCCAGCAGTTACAACAGGGGAGGGCGTTCACCCCTCCACTTT. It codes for CASSYNRGGRSPLHF.

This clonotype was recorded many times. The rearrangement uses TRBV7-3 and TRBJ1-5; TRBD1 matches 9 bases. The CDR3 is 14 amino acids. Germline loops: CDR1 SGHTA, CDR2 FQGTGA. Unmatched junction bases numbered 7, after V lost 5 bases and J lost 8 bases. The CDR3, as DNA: TGTGCCAGCAGCCGAACAGGGGGCGAAGAGCCCCAGCATTTT. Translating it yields CASSRTGGEEPQHF. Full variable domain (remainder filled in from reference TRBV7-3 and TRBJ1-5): GAGVSQTPSNKVTEKGKYVELRCDPISGHTALYWYRQSLGQGPEFLIYFQGTGAADDSGLPNDRFFAVRPEGSVSTLKIQRTERGDSAVYLCASSRTGGEEPQHFGDGTRLSIL.

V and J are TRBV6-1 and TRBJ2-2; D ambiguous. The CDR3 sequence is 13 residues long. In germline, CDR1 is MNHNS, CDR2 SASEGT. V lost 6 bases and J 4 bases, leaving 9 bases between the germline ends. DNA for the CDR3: TGTGCCAGCAGGGCCCGTCCCACCGGGGAGCTGTTTTTT. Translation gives CASRARPTGELFF.

CDR3 bases: TGTGCCAGCACCCAGGACCGGCACATTCAGTACTTC. Translating it yields CASTQDRHIQYF. This chain links TRBV12-3 or TRBV12-4 with TRBJ2-4; D remains unclear. V lost 7 bases and J lost 8, with 12 bases in between. This CDR3 region has 12 residues.

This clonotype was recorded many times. The CDR3 sequence: CASGRAVGWKFF. The CDR3 nucleotides are TGTGCCAGCGGCCGGGCCGTTGGGTGGAAGTTCTTC. The chain couples TRBV5-6 to TRBJ2-1; no firm D call. This CDR3 spans 12 amino acids. From germline, CDR1 is SGHDT and CDR2 YYEEEE. V was clipped by 7 bases and J by 14 bases, with 19 bases between them.

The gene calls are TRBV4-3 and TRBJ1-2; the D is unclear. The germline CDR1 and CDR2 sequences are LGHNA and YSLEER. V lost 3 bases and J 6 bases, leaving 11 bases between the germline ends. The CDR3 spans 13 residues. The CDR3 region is CASSQRPVDGYTF. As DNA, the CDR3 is TGCGCCAGCAGCCAGAGGCCGGTAGATGGCTACACCTTC.